This T cell receptor beta chain stems from a study of blood T cell repertoires in COVID-19. Study overall: The analysed material was cDNA or gDNA that came from T cells, B-cell-depleted T cells, or PBMCs.

The table came from immunoSEQ multiplex PCR; TCRdb's copy has only in-frame clones and leaves some out. The sample has under 150,000 clones; around 80% are singletons. The specimen sequenced was peripheral blood. This sequence was found in a man between 70 and 80 years old with acute or convalescent COVID-19.

The CDR3 nucleotides read TGTGCCACAAGGGGCGCCCCGGGACAGGGGGCAGATACGCAGTATTTT. Residues: CATRGAPGQGADTQYF. V is TRBV10-3 and J is TRBJ2-3; 11 nucleotides line up with TRBD1. The V gene's germline CDR1 is ENHRY and CDR2 SYGVKD. CDR3 length equals 16 residues. J lost 4 bases, V lost 10 bases, and 13 bases had no gene match.